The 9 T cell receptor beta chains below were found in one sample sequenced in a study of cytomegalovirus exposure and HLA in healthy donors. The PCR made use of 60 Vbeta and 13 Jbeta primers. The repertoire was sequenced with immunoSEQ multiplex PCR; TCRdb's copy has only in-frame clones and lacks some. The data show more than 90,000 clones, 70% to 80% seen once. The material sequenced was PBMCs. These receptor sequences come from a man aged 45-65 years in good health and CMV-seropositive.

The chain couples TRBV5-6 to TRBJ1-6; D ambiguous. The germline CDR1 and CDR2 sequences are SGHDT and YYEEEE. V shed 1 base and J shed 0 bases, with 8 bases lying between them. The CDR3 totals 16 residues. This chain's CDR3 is CASSLWQSSYNSPLHF. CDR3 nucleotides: TGTGCCAGCAGCTTGTGGCAGTCCTCCTATAATTCACCCCTCCACTTT.

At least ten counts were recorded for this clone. The CDR3 region is CASRQGTGELFF. The CDR3 DNA sequence: TGTGCCTCAAGGCAGGGGACCGGGGAGCTGTTTTTT. The gene calls are TRBV6-1 and TRBJ2-2; possible D gene TRBD1, 6 bases. The CDR3 spans 12 residues. V lost 11 bases and J lost 5, with 12 bases in between. Looked up from germline, CDR1 is MNHNS and CDR2 is SASEGT.

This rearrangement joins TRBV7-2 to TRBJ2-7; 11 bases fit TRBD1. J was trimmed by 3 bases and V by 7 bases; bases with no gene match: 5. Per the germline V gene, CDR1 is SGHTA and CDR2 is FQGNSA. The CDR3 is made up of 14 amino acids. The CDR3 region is CASIPGQGVYEQYF. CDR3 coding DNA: TGTGCCAGCATCCCGGGACAGGGGGTCTACGAGCAGTACTTC.

The CDR3 protein is CASSQGLAGGRGQETQYF. Here the CDR3 DNA reads TGTGCCAGCAGCCAGGGACTAGCGGGAGGCCGGGGGCAAGAGACCCAGTACTTC. The chain has TRBV11-3 and TRBJ2-5; 15 positions agree with TRBD2. The CDR3 length is 18 residues. The V segment lost 5 bases and the J segment 2 bases; nucleotides outside the gene matches: 9. Germline V gene data show CDR1 as SGHNT and CDR2 as YENEEA.

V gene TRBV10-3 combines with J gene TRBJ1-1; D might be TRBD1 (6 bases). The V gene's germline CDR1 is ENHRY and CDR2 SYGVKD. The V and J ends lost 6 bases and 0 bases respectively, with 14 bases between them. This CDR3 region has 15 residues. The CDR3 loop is CAISPVAGVNTEAFF. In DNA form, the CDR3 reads TGTGCCATCAGCCCGGTGGCAGGGGTGAACACTGAAGCTTTCTTT.

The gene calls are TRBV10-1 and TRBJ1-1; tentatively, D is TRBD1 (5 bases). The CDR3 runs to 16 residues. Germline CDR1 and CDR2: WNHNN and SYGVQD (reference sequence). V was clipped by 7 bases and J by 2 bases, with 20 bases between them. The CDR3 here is CASIRATGPPNTEAFF. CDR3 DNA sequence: TGCGCCAGCATCCGAGCTACAGGACCCCCTAACACTGAAGCTTTCTTT.

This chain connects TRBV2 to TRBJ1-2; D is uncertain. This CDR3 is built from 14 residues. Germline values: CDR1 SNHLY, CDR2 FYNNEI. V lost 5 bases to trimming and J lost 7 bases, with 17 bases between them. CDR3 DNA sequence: TGTGCCAGCAGTACCGACACTGGACTGCGTGGCTACACCTTC. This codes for CASSTDTGLRGYTF.

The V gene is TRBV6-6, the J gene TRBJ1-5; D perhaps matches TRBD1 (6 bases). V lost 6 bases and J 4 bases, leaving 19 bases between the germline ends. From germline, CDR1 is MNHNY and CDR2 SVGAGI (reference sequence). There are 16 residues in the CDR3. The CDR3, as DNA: TGTGCCAGCAGCACGCCTCCGGGACACCTTAATCAGCCCCAGCATTTT. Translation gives CASSTPPGHLNQPQHF.

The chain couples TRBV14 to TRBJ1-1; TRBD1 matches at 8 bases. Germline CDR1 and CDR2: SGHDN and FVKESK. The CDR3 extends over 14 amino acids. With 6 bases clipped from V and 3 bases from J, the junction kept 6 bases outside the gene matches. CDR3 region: CASSPGGAYTEAFF. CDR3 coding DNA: TGTGCCAGCAGTCCAGGGGGCGCATACACTGAAGCTTTCTTT. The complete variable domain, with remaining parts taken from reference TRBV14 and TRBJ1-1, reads EAGVTQFPSHSVIEKGQTVTLRCDPISGHDNLYWYRRVMGKEIKFLLHFVKESKQDESGMPNNRFLAERTGGTYSTLKVQPAELEDSGVYFCASSPGGAYTEAFFGQGTRLTVV.